This T cell receptor (beta chain) is from a study of early T cells in non-severe SARS-CoV-2 infection (dated by TCRdb to the early 2020s). About the study as a whole: TCR sequencing used bulk RNA from unsorted whole blood, so alpha and beta chains could not be paired.

The CDR3 holds 14 amino acids from the cysteine to the phenylalanine. The sequence is cut down to CDR3 DNA, 42 bases in frame from base 1. CDR1 and CDR2 were assigned from the germline V gene as SGDLS and YYNGEE. The V end gives up 2 bases and the J end 2 bases, leaving 4 bases in the junction not matched to a gene. Receptors were amplified or captured by 5' RACE. The sequencer was a NextSeq 500. In the TCR library protocol, unique molecular identifiers were attached to individual cDNA molecules to correct for PCR bias and sequencing error. Both TCR alpha and beta chains were sequenced, and tight co-correlation was observed between alpha and beta sequence abundances in each sample. As for how the authors treated the data: Decombinator V4 was used to annotate TCR sequences for V gene, J gene and CDR3. Expanded TCRs were defined as changing significantly between any two time points under a Poisson model with p below 0.0001. Abundances of TCRs were expressed as counts per million after normalisation to the total number of TCRs sequenced in each sample. TRAV1-2 paired with TRAJ12, TRAJ20 or TRAJ33 defined MAIT TCRs, while TRAV10 paired with TRAJ18 defined iNKT TCRs. A search of VDJdb, accessed on 1 November 2021, was run for TCRs annotated to CMV, EBV and SARS-CoV-2, with TCRs annotated for multiple antigens excluded. Clones were called with MiXCR by TCRdb after fastp trimmed the public reads at Q25, and only in-frame beta chains were retained. Here each entry gathers all rows of one CDR3 protein and keeps the most common genes and DNA. The V and J calls shown here were made by TCRdb, not taken from the authors' results. Within this sample are about 50,000 distinct CDR3 sequences, with roughly 6.2% of them counted one time only. 5.5% to 8% of the sample goes to the ten largest clones.

A few counts support this clonotype. Its cognate antigen has yet to be identified. Per-nucleotide qualities are absent, and no much larger clonotype sits a single base away. Points the paper makes about the study in general: VDJdb matching was skewed toward anti-spike CD8 responses and likely underestimated virus-specific expansions, missing private and CD4 specificities.

This was a case-control study nested in a cohort of healthcare workers in London, UK, who had nasopharyngeal swab PCR tests and blood samples taken every week. Healthcare workers were recruited between 23 and 31 March 2020, during the week of the UK lockdown, and were followed weekly for up to about 16 weeks. The origin of this receptor is an adult who was a healthcare worker with PCR-confirmed SARS-CoV-2 infection or an uninfected control (not recorded which). The chain was built from TRBV9 and TRBJ2-7; the junction holds 7 bases that match TRBD1. Sequences were derived from whole blood, sampled at baseline. The CDR3 reads CASSVGTDPYEQYF. The bases are TGTGCCAGCAGCGTTGGGACAGACCCCTACGAGCAGTACTTC.